Listed below are T cell receptor beta chains from one sample, sequenced in a study of cytomegalovirus exposure and HLA in healthy donors. Here immunoSEQ multiplex PCR was the method, and the copy in TCRdb shows in-frame clones only, minus some. The sample lists 150,000 to 200,000 clones; more than 75% were seen once. Material for sequencing was PBMCs. The receptor source for this set is a man aged 18 to 29 in good health and CMV-seropositive. Both conserved end residues are part of each CDR3. The order of the fields is V gene, J gene, clone size, D gene, CDR3 DNA, CDR3 protein. The D gene is left open where the match is weak. Clone size appears in some rows only: once, few, many, or a class for an expanded clone.

V gene: TRBV2
J gene: TRBJ2-7
clone size: NA
D gene: TRBD1
CDR3 DNA: TGTGCCAGCAGTTCACAGGGGGGAAAGACCTACGAGCAGTACTTC
CDR3 protein: CASSSQGGKTYEQYF

V gene: TRBV7-2
J gene: TRBJ1-4
clone size: NA
D gene: TRBD1
CDR3 DNA: TGTGCCAGCAGCTCTTTGACAGGGCTGAATGAAAAACTGTTTTTT
CDR3 protein: CASSSLTGLNEKLFF

V gene: TRBV29-1
J gene: TRBJ2-7
clone size: NA
D gene: TRBD2
CDR3 DNA: TGCAGCGTTGAGTCCTCTAGCGGGAGGGATTTCTACGAGCAGTACTTC
CDR3 protein: CSVESSSGRDFYEQYF

V gene: TRBV28
J gene: TRBJ1-5
clone size: NA
D gene: NA
CDR3 DNA: TGTGCCAGCAGTTTGAGGGCAGCAAATCAGCCCCAGCATTTT
CDR3 protein: CASSLRAANQPQHF

V gene: TRBV6-4
J gene: TRBJ2-7
clone size: NA
D gene: NA
CDR3 DNA: TGTGCCAGCAGTGACCCGTGGGCCTCCTACGAGCAGTACTTC
CDR3 protein: CASSDPWASYEQYF

V gene: TRBV4-3
J gene: TRBJ2-7
clone size: NA
D gene: NA
CDR3 DNA: TGCGCCAGCAGCCTGGGAACTGATGGCGGGGAGCAGTACTTC
CDR3 protein: CASSLGTDGGEQYF

V gene: TRBV28
J gene: TRBJ1-1
clone size: NA
D gene: TRBD1
CDR3 DNA: TGTGCCAGCAGTTTGAGGGGGCGAGCTTTCTTT
CDR3 protein: CASSLRGRAFF

V gene: TRBV30
J gene: TRBJ2-2
clone size: once
D gene: NA
CDR3 DNA: TGTGCCTGGAGTGTGTACAGGTTCAACACCGGGGAGCTGTTTTTT
CDR3 protein: CAWSVYRFNTGELFF

V gene: TRBV7-2
J gene: TRBJ2-1
clone size: NA
D gene: NA
CDR3 DNA: TGTGCCAGCAGCTCAGGACTCCTTGAAAGCGATGAGCAGTTCTTC
CDR3 protein: CASSSGLLESDEQFF

V gene: TRBV4-3
J gene: TRBJ2-2
clone size: NA
D gene: TRBD2
CDR3 DNA: TGCGCCAGCAGCCAGGTGTACCCTAAGCGGGAGGGCCGCGGCGGGGAGCTGTTTTTT
CDR3 protein: CASSQVYPKREGRGGELFF

V gene: TRBV4-2
J gene: TRBJ2-1
clone size: once
D gene: TRBD2
CDR3 DNA: TGTGCCAGCAGCCAAGATCCGGCGGGAGGGCTAATGAATGAGCAGTTCTTC
CDR3 protein: CASSQDPAGGLMNEQFF

V gene: TRBV4-3
J gene: TRBJ2-1
clone size: NA
D gene: TRBD2
CDR3 DNA: TGCGCCAGCAGCCAAGGTCCAGCGGGAGTCGATGAGCAGTTCTTC
CDR3 protein: CASSQGPAGVDEQFF

V gene: TRBV7-6
J gene: TRBJ2-5
clone size: NA
D gene: NA
CDR3 DNA: TGTGCCAGCAGCTTAGGGCCCACGAGAGGAGAGACCCAGTACTTC
CDR3 protein: CASSLGPTRGETQYF

V gene: TRBV6-6
J gene: TRBJ2-2
clone size: NA
D gene: NA
CDR3 DNA: TGTGCCAGCAGTTACGGCGGGACCAGGGAGCTGTTTTTT
CDR3 protein: CASSYGGTRELFF

V gene: TRBV6-4
J gene: TRBJ2-7
clone size: few
D gene: NA
CDR3 DNA: TGTGCCAGCAGTGTAGACGGGAACTACGAGCAGTACTTC
CDR3 protein: CASSVDGNYEQYF